The 17 T cell receptor beta chains presented below share a single source sample, sequenced in a study of tumor T cells in aggressive B-cell lymphoma. Here immunoSEQ multiplex PCR was the method, and the copy in TCRdb shows in-frame clones only, minus some. The table includes roughly 1,700 clones, roughly 80% detected once. Input material: tumor tissue. These receptors were obtained from an adult with diffuse large B cell lymphoma.

This clone was seen a few times. The chain couples TRBV18 to TRBJ2-1; the D is unclear. The CDR3 has 12 amino acids. Germline values: CDR1 KGHSH, CDR2 LQKENI. The V end lost 3 bases, the J end lost 9 bases, and 9 bases lay between the germline ends. The CDR3 nucleotides read TGTGCCAGCTCACCCATTACTGCTGAGCAGTTCTTC. It codes for CASSPITAEQFF.

The rearrangement uses TRBV4-3 and TRBJ2-1, with 7 bases lining up with TRBD2. J was trimmed by 4 bases and V by 1 base; bases with no gene match: 4. The CDR3 runs to 15 residues. Germline-derived CDR1 and CDR2 are LGHNA and YSLEER. The CDR3 nucleotides are TGCGCCAGCAGCCAAGTGGGGGGGTTATACAATGAGCAGTTCTTC. It translates to CASSQVGGLYNEQFF.

This chain joins TRBV7-9 and TRBJ2-2, with 10 nucleotides matching TRBD1. Trimming took 8 bases from V and 8 from J; bases not matched to a gene: 8. The CDR3 is 14 amino acids. Germline CDR1 and CDR2: SEHNR and FQNEAQ (reference sequence). CDR3: CASQDRGRVGELFF. The CDR3 DNA follows: TGTGCCAGCCAAGACAGGGGGCGCGTAGGGGAGCTGTTTTTT.

In this sample, this clone turned up a few times. This chain joins TRBV7-6 and TRBJ2-3, with 11 positions matching TRBD2. Trimming took 8 bases from V and 5 from J; bases not matched to a gene: 9. The CDR3 spans 15 residues. In germline, CDR1 is SGHVS, CDR2 FNYEAQ. The CDR3 here is CASATSGRVGDTQYF. CDR3 coding DNA: TGTGCCAGCGCCACTAGCGGGAGAGTGGGAGATACGCAGTATTTT.

The chain recombines TRBV6-6 with TRBJ2-5, with D perhaps TRBD2 (7 bases). The CDR3 extends over 15 amino acids. CDR1 MNHNY and CDR2 SVGAGI come from the germline V gene (reference sequence). V was clipped by 0 bases and J by 5 bases, with 13 bases between them. The CDR3, as DNA: TGTGCCAGCAGTTACTCGGGGGGGGCGAGTGAGACCCAGTACTTC. It translates to CASSYSGGASETQYF.

The rearrangement joins TRBV2 to TRBJ1-5; 8 nucleotides match TRBD1. Germline assignment: CDR1 SNHLY and CDR2 FYNNEI. The CDR3 has 14 amino acids. V shed 6 bases, J shed 5 bases, and the junction held 6 bases outside the gene matches. The CDR3 coding sequence is TGTGCCAGCAGCGGGGACAGGACCTATCAGCCCCAGCATTTT. It is translated as CASSGDRTYQPQHF. Variable domain in full (rest from reference TRBV2 and TRBJ1-5): EPEVTQTPSHQVTQMGQEVILRCVPISNHLYFYWYRQILGQKVEFLVSFYNNEISEKSEIFDDQFSVERPDGSNFTLKIRSTKLEDSAMYFCASSGDRTYQPQHFGDGTRLSIL.

The rearrangement links TRBV7-3 to TRBJ1-1; no firm D call. Trimming removed 3 bases from V and 2 bases from J, with 10 bases in between. Germline assignment: CDR1 SGHTA and CDR2 FQGTGA. The CDR3 loop spans 14 amino acids. The CDR3 DNA follows: TGTGCCAGCAGCTTCCTGGGAGGAAACACTGAAGCTTTCTTT. This encodes CASSFLGGNTEAFF. The full variable domain, rest sourced from reference TRBV7-3 and TRBJ1-1, is GAGVSQTPSNKVTEKGKYVELRCDPISGHTALYWYRQSLGQGPEFLIYFQGTGAADDSGLPNDRFFAVRPEGSVSTLKIQRTERGDSAVYLCASSFLGGNTEAFFGQGTRLTVV.

V usage is TRBV15 and J usage is TRBJ2-1, with 7 bases aligning to TRBD2. The CDR3 length is 15 residues. V lost 1 base, J lost 9 bases, and 9 bases stayed unmatched. Germline V lookup: CDR1 LNHNV, CDR2 YYDKDF (reference sequence). The CDR3, as DNA: TGTGCCACCAGCAGAGGAGTTATGGGGAGGGGTGAGCAGTTCTTC. Protein: CATSRGVMGRGEQFF.

The chain couples TRBV7-2 to TRBJ1-5; 7 positions agree with TRBD1. V shed 1 base and J 2 bases; nucleotides not matched to a gene: 2. CDR3 length equals 15 residues. In germline, CDR1 is SGHTA, CDR2 FQGNSA. This CDR3 reads CASSLVTGGNQPQHF. Written as DNA, the CDR3 is TGTGCCAGCAGCTTAGTTACAGGGGGCAATCAGCCCCAGCATTTT.

The V and J genes are TRBV15 and TRBJ1-2, with a tentative D call TRBD1 (6 bases). CDR1 is LNHNV, CDR2 YYDKDF, per germline (reference sequence). Trimming shortened V by 5 bases and J by 6 bases, and 19 bases separated the two germline ends. This CDR3 comprises 15 residues. The DNA for the CDR3 is TGTGCCACCAGCGGGGGCCTTACAGGGTCCCATGGCTACACCTTC. Translation gives CATSGGLTGSHGYTF. Drawing the rest from reference TRBV15 and TRBJ1-2, the complete variable domain is DAMVIQNPRYQVTQFGKPVTLSCSQTLNHNVMYWYQQKSSQAPKLLFHYYDKDFNNEADTPDNFQSRRPNTSFCFLDIRSPGLGDTAMYLCATSGGLTGSHGYTFGSGTRLTVV.

The chain is built from TRBV7-9 and TRBJ2-1, with D perhaps TRBD2 (6 bases). The V and J ends lost 5 bases and 9 bases respectively, with 11 bases between them. CDR1 SEHNR and CDR2 FQNEAQ come from the germline V gene (reference sequence). This CDR3 is 12 amino acids long. The CDR3 reads CASSLLAFEQFF. In DNA, the CDR3 is TGTGCCAGCAGCCTGCTAGCGTTTGAGCAGTTCTTC.

The rearrangement links TRBV4-1 to TRBJ1-1; maybe TRBD1 (6 bases). V was trimmed by 5 bases and J by 5 bases, leaving 12 bases between them. CDR1 is MGHRA and CDR2 is YSYEKL in the germline V gene. The CDR3 runs 13 residues. The CDR3 spells CASSKGGETEAFF. CDR3 sequence (DNA): TGCGCCAGCAGCAAAGGGGGGGAGACTGAAGCTTTCTTT.

V and J are TRBV5-1 and TRBJ2-5; 9 bases line up with TRBD2. The CDR3 is 18 amino acids. V trimming: 2 bases; J trimming: 0 bases; junction bases outside the gene matches: 11. Germline V gene sequence: CDR1 SGHRS, CDR2 YFSETQ. The CDR3 region is CASSFKTSGGEYQETQYF. In DNA, the CDR3 is TGCGCCAGCAGCTTCAAGACTAGCGGAGGCGAGTACCAAGAGACCCAGTACTTC.

V and J are TRBV6-1 and TRBJ2-7; no firm D call. The CDR3 has 15 amino acids. V was pared by 1 base and J by 3 bases, with 13 bases between. Germline V CDR1 and CDR2: MNHNS, SASEGT. The chain's CDR3 is CASSEVGYYRYEQYF. The CDR3 DNA reads as TGTGCCAGCAGTGAAGTAGGTTACTACCGCTACGAGCAGTACTTC.

The chain couples TRBV19 to TRBJ1-1, with 7 bases aligning to TRBD1. V lost 3 bases to trimming and J lost 0 bases; unmatched junction nucleotides: 7. The CDR3 loop spans 16 amino acids. Germline CDR1 LNHDA, CDR2 SQIVND (reference sequence). This CDR3 is CASSIIRGRLNTEAFF. In DNA form, the CDR3 reads TGTGCCAGTAGTATTATAAGGGGGCGACTGAACACTGAAGCTTTCTTT. Full variable domain (rest looked up from reference TRBV19 and TRBJ1-1): DGGITQSPKYLFRKEGQNVTLSCEQNLNHDAMYWYRQDPGQGLRLIYYSQIVNDFQKGDIAEGYSVSREKKESFPLTVTSAQKNPTAFYLCASSIIRGRLNTEAFFGQGTRLTVV.

The DNA of the CDR3 is TGTGCCAGTAGTTTTGTAGCGGGAGGAGGGTACTACGAGCAGTACTTC. This sequence encodes CASSFVAGGGYYEQYF. The chain combines TRBV19 with TRBJ2-7, with TRBD2 matching 10 bases. This CDR3 region has 16 residues. In germline, CDR1 is LNHDA, CDR2 SQIVND (reference sequence). Trimming took 5 bases from V and 3 from J; bases not matched to a gene: 10.

This CDR3 is CASSERDRGIDQPQHF. In nucleotides, the CDR3 is TGTGCCAGCAGTGAAAGGGACAGGGGGATCGATCAGCCCCAGCATTTT. V is TRBV2 and J is TRBJ1-5; 11 bases agree with TRBD1. J was trimmed by 5 bases and V by 2 bases; bases with no gene match: 5. Per germline, CDR1 SNHLY and CDR2 FYNNEI. This CDR3 has 16 residues.